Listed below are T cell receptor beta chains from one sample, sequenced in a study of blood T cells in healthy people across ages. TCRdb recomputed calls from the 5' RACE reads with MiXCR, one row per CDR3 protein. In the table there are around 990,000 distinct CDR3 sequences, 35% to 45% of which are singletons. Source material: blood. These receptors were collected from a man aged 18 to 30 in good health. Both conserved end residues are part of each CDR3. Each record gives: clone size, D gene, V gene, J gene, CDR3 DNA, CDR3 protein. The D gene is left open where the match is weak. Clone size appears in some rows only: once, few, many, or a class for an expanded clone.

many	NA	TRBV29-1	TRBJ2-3	TGCAGCGTTGAACCCGCCCGAGGGGTTCGAGATACGCAGTATTTT	CSVEPARGVRDTQYF
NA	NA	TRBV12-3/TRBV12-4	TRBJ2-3	TGTGCCAGCAGTCCGAAGACAGGCCGGGGGTCAGCAGATACGCAGTATTTT	CASSPKTGRGSADTQYF
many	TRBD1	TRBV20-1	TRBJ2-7	TGCAGTGCTACCGACAGGGAAAACGAGCAGTACTTC	CSATDRENEQYF
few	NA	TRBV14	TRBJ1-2	TGTGCCAGCAGTCTCACCGCACTGAGAAGTGGCTACACCTTC	CASSLTALRSGYTF
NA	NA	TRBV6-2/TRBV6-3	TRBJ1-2	TGTGCCACCGGAGGCTCAGACTATGGCTACACCTTC	CATGGSDYGYTF
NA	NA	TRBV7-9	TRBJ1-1	TGTGCCAGCAGCTTAGGTCCGGGACCCGACACTGAAGCTTTCTTT	CASSLGPGPDTEAFF
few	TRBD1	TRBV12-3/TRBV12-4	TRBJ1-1	TGTGCCAGCAGGACGACAGGGGACGCTGAAGCTTTCTTT	CASRTTGDAEAFF
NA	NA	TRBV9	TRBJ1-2	TGTGCCAGCAGCGTAGATGACTATGGCTACACCTTC	CASSVDDYGYTF
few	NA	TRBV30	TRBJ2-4	TGTGCCTGGAGTGGGAGGGAGAACCCCAAAATTCAGTACTTC	CAWSGRENPKIQYF
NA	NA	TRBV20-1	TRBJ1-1	TGCAGTGCTAGTAGACCAGTGATGAACACTGAAGCTTTCTTT	CSASRPVMNTEAFF
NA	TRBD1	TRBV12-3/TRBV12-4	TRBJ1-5	TGTGCCAGCAGTTCGCCCGACAGGGGGCTGCGTCAGCCCCAGCATTTT	CASSSPDRGLRQPQHF
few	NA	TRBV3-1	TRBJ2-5	TGTGCCAGCAGCCAAGAAAGCTCGGGGCCAGAGACCCAGTACTTC	CASSQESSGPETQYF
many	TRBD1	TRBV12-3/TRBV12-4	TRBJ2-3	TGTGCCAGCAGTTCGGACAGGCCCCCTTTCTTGCAGTATTTT	CASSSDRPPFLQYF
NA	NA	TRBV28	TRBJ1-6	TGTGCCAGCAGCTCACAGGGAAACTATAATTCACCCCTCCACTTT	CASSSQGNYNSPLHF
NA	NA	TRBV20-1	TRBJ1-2	TGCAGTGCTCCCCATCGGGATTTTCTACACACCTTC	CSAPHRDFLHTF
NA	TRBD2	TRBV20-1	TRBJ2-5	TGCAGTGCTTCGCCCATAGCGGGGCAGCAAGAGACCCAGTACTTC	CSASPIAGQQETQYF
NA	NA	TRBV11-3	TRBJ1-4	TGTGCCAGCACCATAAGGAAGGGGATTACAACTAATGAAAAACTGTTTTTT	CASTIRKGITTNEKLFF
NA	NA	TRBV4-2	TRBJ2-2	TGTGCCAGCAGCCAAGAGGCGAGGACCGGGGAGCTGTTTTTT	CASSQEARTGELFF
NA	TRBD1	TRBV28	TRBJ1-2	TGTGCCAGCAGTTTAGCATCGGGGACAGGGGTTAACTATGGCTACACCTTC	CASSLASGTGVNYGYTF
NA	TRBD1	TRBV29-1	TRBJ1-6	TGCAGCGGCCAGACAGGGCCTAATTCGCCCCCCCACTTT	CSGQTGPNSPPHF
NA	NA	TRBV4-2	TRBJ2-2	TGTGCCAGCAGCCAAGAACCACAGGGCCTCCCCGGGGAGCTGTTTTTT	CASSQEPQGLPGELFF
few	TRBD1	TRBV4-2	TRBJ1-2	TGTGCCAGCAGCCAACAAAGCGGACAGGGGGTGTGGGGCTACACCTTC	CASSQQSGQGVWGYTF
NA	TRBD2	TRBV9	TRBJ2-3	TGTGCCAGCAACGACGTGAAGGCTAGCGGGGGCGAGGGGGATACGCAGTATTTT	CASNDVKASGGEGDTQYF
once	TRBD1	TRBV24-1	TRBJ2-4	TGTGCCATCAGTGACGGACAGGGCGGAGCCAAAAACATTCAGTACTTC	CAISDGQGGAKNIQYF
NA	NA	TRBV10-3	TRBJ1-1	TGTGCCATCAGTGGGGGGGCCGCTGAAGCTTTCTTT	CAISGGAAEAFF
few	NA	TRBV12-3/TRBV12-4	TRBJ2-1	TGTGCCAGCAGTTTTGGGATTGGTGGGATCAATGAGCAGTTCTTC	CASSFGIGGINEQFF
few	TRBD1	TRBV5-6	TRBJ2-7	TGTGCCAGCATCGGAGCGATAGGGACAGGGGGGTTCTACGAGCAGTACTTC	CASIGAIGTGGFYEQYF
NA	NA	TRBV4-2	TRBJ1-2	TGTGCCAGCAGCCAAGAGGCGGCACGGAACTATGGCTACACCTTC	CASSQEAARNYGYTF
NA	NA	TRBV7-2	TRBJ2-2	TGTGCCGGCAGCCCTGGGGTTGGGGAGCTGTTTTTT	CAGSPGVGELFF
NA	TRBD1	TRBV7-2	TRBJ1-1	TGTGCCAGCAGCCCGACCCGAACAGGGGCCACTGAAGCTTTCTTT	CASSPTRTGATEAFF
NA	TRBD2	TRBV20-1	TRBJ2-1	TGCAGTGCTAGCGACCTAGCGGGGGGAAACAATGAGCAGTTCTTC	CSASDLAGGNNEQFF
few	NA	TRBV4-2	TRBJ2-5	TGTGCCAGCAGCCAAGACCAGACTGTAAAAGAGACCCAGTACTTC	CASSQDQTVKETQYF
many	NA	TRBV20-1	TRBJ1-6	TGCAGTGCTAGTGCCCCAGGGTATAATTCACCCCTCCACTTT	CSASAPGYNSPLHF
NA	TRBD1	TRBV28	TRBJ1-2	TGTGCCAGCAGTCCCGGGGACAGGGTGCCCTATGGCTACACCTTC	CASSPGDRVPYGYTF
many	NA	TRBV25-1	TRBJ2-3	TGTGCCAGCAGTGACACAGGGAGGAGCACAGATACGCAGTATTTT	CASSDTGRSTDTQYF
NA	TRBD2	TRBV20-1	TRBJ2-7	TGCAGTGCTAGTCTAGCGGGGGGATACAATGAGCAGTACTTC	CSASLAGGYNEQYF
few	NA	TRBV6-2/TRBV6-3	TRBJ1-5	TGTGCCAGCCAGCGAGACAATCAGCCCCAGCATTTT	CASQRDNQPQHF
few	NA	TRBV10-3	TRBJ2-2	TGTGCCATCAGTGAAAGTCGCGACGAGACCGGGGAGCTGTTTTTT	CAISESRDETGELFF
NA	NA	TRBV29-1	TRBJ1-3	TGCAGCGTTGCCTCTGGAAACACCATATATTTT	CSVASGNTIYF
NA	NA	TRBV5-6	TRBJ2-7	TGTGCCAGCAGCTTTGTCTCTAGCCTCAGCTCCTACGAGCAGTACTTC	CASSFVSSLSSYEQYF
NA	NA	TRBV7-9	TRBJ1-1	TGTGCCAGCAGCTTTCTCTCGGCCTCCACTGAAGCTTTCTTT	CASSFLSASTEAFF
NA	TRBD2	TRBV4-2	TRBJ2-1	TGTGCCAGCAGCCAAGAGGTTAAAGCGGGGGACGGGCGAGGCAATGAGCAGTTCTTC	CASSQEVKAGDGRGNEQFF